A single sample gave rise to the 22 T cell receptor beta chains below, sequenced in a study of CD8+ T cells in alopecia areata. Documented treatment: oral pan-JAK inhibitor, 5-10 mg twice daily. RNA extraction was followed by reverse transcription into cDNA, which acted as the sequencing template. Sequencing was performed with immunoSEQ multiplex PCR; in TCRdb, only in-frame clones are kept and a portion is missing. The sample lists more than 95,000 clones; 58% were seen once. The input for sequencing was CD8+ T cells sorted from blood, taken at week 4, from a patient treated with tofacitinib. The receptor source for this set is a human donor with alopecia areata.

This clone was picked up a small number of times. The rearrangement links TRBV7-9 to TRBJ1-1; TRBD1 matches at 7 bases. CDR3 length equals 14 residues. CDR1 is SEHNR, CDR2 FQNEAQ, per germline (reference sequence). Trimming removed 5 bases from V and 3 bases from J; junction bases left unmatched: 6. The CDR3 region has the DNA TGTGCCAGCAGCCGAACCACAGGGGACACTGAAGCTTTCTTT. It yields the protein CASSRTTGDTEAFF.

The V call is TRBV7-9, the J call TRBJ2-2; D is perhaps TRBD1 (5 bases). The CDR3 spans 17 residues. V gave up 4 bases and J gave up 1 base, with 16 bases separating them. Germline loops: CDR1 SEHNR, CDR2 FQNEAQ (reference sequence). The CDR3 DNA reads TGTGCCAGCAGCTCCACCAGGGCAGGGCAGAACACCGGGGAGCTGTTTTTT. Its protein product is CASSSTRAGQNTGELFF. Filled out from reference TRBV7-9 and TRBJ2-2, the complete variable domain reads DTGVSQNPRHKITKRGQNVTFRCDPISEHNRLYWYRQTLGQGPEFLTYFQNEAQLEKSRLLSDRFSAERPKGSFSTLEIQRTEQGDSAMYLCASSSTRAGQNTGELFFGEGSRLTVL.

The J gene is TRBJ2-4, the V gene TRBV29-1; TRBD1 might be the D (5 bases). Germline loops: CDR1 SQVTM, CDR2 ANQGSEA. This CDR3 spans 13 amino acids. V was cut by 0 bases and J by 8 bases, with 11 bases left in between. The CDR3 DNA sequence: TGCAGCGTTGAAGATGGACAAAGGGACATTCAGTACTTC. Translated, it gives CSVEDGQRDIQYF.

The chain employs TRBV27 and TRBJ2-5; TRBD2 agrees at 8 bases. The CDR3 covers 15 residues. V gave up 2 bases and J gave up 7 bases; unmatched junction bases: 9. The germline gives CDR1 MNHEY, CDR2 SMNVEV (reference sequence). In nucleotides, the CDR3 is TGTGCCAGCAGTTTAATCCCTGTCGGGGGGGGGACCCAGTACTTC. Protein sequence: CASSLIPVGGGTQYF.

The genes are TRBV5-1 and TRBJ1-1; D is perhaps TRBD1 (6 bases). CDR3 length: 15 residues. Between the trimmed V and J ends, which lost 0 bases and 6 bases, there was a span of 15 bases. Germline V gene data show CDR1 as SGHRS and CDR2 as YFSETQ. CDR3 in amino acids: CASSLAGPPGAEAFF. DNA for the CDR3: TGCGCCAGCAGCTTGGCCGGACCCCCAGGGGCTGAAGCTTTCTTT.

The genes are TRBV11-2 and TRBJ2-7; 10 bases agree with TRBD1. CDR3 length: 15 amino acids. Unmatched junction bases numbered 8, after V lost 5 bases and J lost 4 bases. Per the germline V gene, CDR1 is SGHAT and CDR2 is FQNNGV. The CDR3 DNA follows: TGTGCCAGCAGCCAGGGACAGGGGTTTATATACGAGCAGTACTTC. This encodes CASSQGQGFIYEQYF.

The chain has TRBV30 and TRBJ2-5; tentatively, D is TRBD2 (7 bases). The V end was cut by 1 base, the J end by 0 bases, with 15 bases between. The CDR3 has 16 amino acids. CDR1 GTSNPN and CDR2 SVGIG come from the germline V gene (reference sequence). The DNA for the CDR3 is TGTGCCTGGAGTGAATTAGGGGGGGATGACCAAGAGACCCAGTACTTC. This gives the protein CAWSELGGDDQETQYF.

This clone was counted a single time. J is TRBJ1-1 and V is TRBV7-9; TRBD1 matches at 8 bases. V was clipped by 1 base and J by 1 base; unmatched bases: 2. This CDR3 comprises 15 residues. Germline V gene data show CDR1 as SEHNR and CDR2 as FQNEAQ (reference sequence). Here the CDR3 DNA reads TGTGCCAGCAGCTTAGTTGGGACAGGGAACACTGAAGCTTTCTTT. Amino acid sequence: CASSLVGTGNTEAFF.

This chain joins TRBV30 and TRBJ1-1, with D perhaps matching TRBD1 (5 bases). Germline V gives CDR1 GTSNPN, CDR2 SVGIG (reference sequence). The CDR3 length is 11 residues. V gave up 7 bases and J gave up 2 bases, with 8 bases separating them. The chain's CDR3 is CAYGANTEAFF. DNA of the CDR3: TGTGCCTACGGGGCAAACACTGAAGCTTTCTTT.

This clone has just a few counts. This rearrangement joins TRBV7-9 to TRBJ1-6; 7 bases match TRBD1. This CDR3 has 16 residues. V dropped 3 bases and J dropped 9; count of bases not matched to a gene: 11. Germline loops: CDR1 SEHNR, CDR2 FQNEAQ (reference sequence). In DNA, the CDR3 is TGTGCCAGCAGCTTCATATCTGGAGGGGGCAGTTCACCCCTCCACTTT. Amino acid sequence: CASSFISGGGSSPLHF.

This clone has just one count. V usage is TRBV4-2 and J usage is TRBJ2-3, with TRBD2 identical over 7 bases. Germline CDR1 and CDR2: LGHNA and YNFKEQ. This CDR3 is 13 amino acids long. Trimming took 11 bases from V and 0 from J; bases not matched to a gene: 5. CDR3 amino acids: CASSGGSTDTQYF. CDR3 in DNA: TGTGCCTCCTCGGGAGGCAGCACAGATACGCAGTATTTT.

This rearrangement joins TRBV28 to TRBJ1-1; TRBD1 is a possible D gene (5 bases). Looked up from germline, CDR1 is MDHEN and CDR2 is SYDVKM. The CDR3 length is 12 residues. The V gene lost 5 bases and the J gene lost 8 bases, with 12 bases spanning the gap. The chain's CDR3 is CASSATGIEAFF. CDR3 nucleotides: TGTGCCAGCAGTGCAACAGGTATCGAAGCTTTCTTT.

This clone was recorded a few times. Other DNA sequences of this sample code for an identical CDR3. This chain joins TRBV29-1 and TRBJ2-7; 7 bases map to TRBD1. J gave up 0 bases and V 6 bases, and 2 bases lay outside the gene matches. There are 12 residues in the CDR3. The V gene's germline CDR1 is SQVTM and CDR2 ANQGSEA. CDR3 sequence: CSVRDSSYEQYF. The CDR3 region has the DNA TGCAGCGTACGGGACAGCTCCTACGAGCAGTACTTC.

V usage is TRBV29-1 and J usage is TRBJ2-1, with a tentative D call TRBD2 (5 bases). Germline V lookup: CDR1 SQVTM, CDR2 ANQGSEA. The CDR3 spans 13 residues. Trimming shortened V by 3 bases and J by 0 bases, and 6 bases separated the two germline ends. The CDR3 region is CSVDGLSYNEQFF. The DNA of the CDR3 is TGCAGCGTTGACGGACTCTCCTACAATGAGCAGTTCTTC.

The chain links TRBV30 to TRBJ2-7, with D possibly TRBD2 on 5 matching bases. Germline CDR1 and CDR2: GTSNPN and SVGIG (reference sequence). V was cut by 1 base and J by 3 bases, with 7 bases left in between. CDR3 length equals 12 residues. The chain's CDR3 is CAWSETSYEQYF. CDR3 nucleotide sequence: TGTGCCTGGAGTGAAACTAGCTACGAGCAGTACTTC.

This clone is a singleton in its sample. V gene TRBV27 combines with J gene TRBJ2-1; D is ambiguous. The length of the CDR3 is 11 residues. Trimming stripped 7 bases from V and 6 bases from J, with 7 bases between. Per germline, CDR1 MNHEY and CDR2 SMNVEV (reference sequence). CDR3 residues: CASIKANEQFF. The CDR3 DNA reads TGTGCCAGCATCAAGGCCAATGAGCAGTTCTTC.

The chain uses TRBV5-6 and TRBJ2-7; possibly TRBD1 for D (5 bases). The CDR3 spans 14 residues. The ends were cut back, 2 bases at V and 0 bases at J, with 9 bases in the middle. CDR1 is SGHDT and CDR2 is YYEEEE in the germline V gene. DNA for the CDR3: TGTGCCAGCAGCTTTCAGGGTAGCTCCTACGAGCAGTACTTC. Translation gives CASSFQGSSYEQYF.

The CDR3 is CASSEAVSQPQHF. For the CDR3, the DNA is TGTGCCAGCAGCGAAGCAGTTTCCCAGCCCCAGCATTTT. This rearrangement joins TRBV27 to TRBJ1-5; D remains ambiguous. The CDR3 length is 13 residues. Germline assignment: CDR1 MNHEY and CDR2 SMNVEV (reference sequence). Between the trimmed V and J ends, which lost 6 bases and 7 bases, there was a span of 13 bases.

The chain has TRBV4-1 and TRBJ2-4; D is unclear. Per the germline V gene, CDR1 is MGHRA and CDR2 is YSYEKL. The CDR3 contains 11 residues. The V end was cut by 0 bases, the J end by 9 bases, with 3 bases between. CDR3 DNA: TGCGCCAGCAGCCAAGAGGGCATTCAGTACTTC. This gives the protein CASSQEGIQYF.

This chain joins TRBV27 and TRBJ1-6; D not certain. The CDR3 covers 13 residues. The germline V gene has CDR1 MNHEY and CDR2 SMNVEV (reference sequence). Trimming removed 2 bases from V and 11 bases from J, with 10 bases in between. Written as DNA, the CDR3 is TGTGCCAGCAGTTTACAGACACCCGCACCCCTCCACTTT. This sequence encodes CASSLQTPAPLHF.

The genes are TRBV29-1 and TRBJ2-5; D remains unclear. The germline V and J ends were trimmed by 5 bases and 1 base, with 11 bases remaining between them. Germline CDR1 reads SQVTM; CDR2 reads ANQGSEA. The CDR3 has 13 residues. CDR3 amino acids: CSVLQALQETQYF. In DNA, the CDR3 is TGCAGCGTTCTGCAGGCCCTCCAAGAGACCCAGTACTTC.

Here the CDR3 reads CASSFAIRGGKQFF. As DNA, the CDR3 is TGTGCCAGCAGTTTCGCGATCAGGGGGGGTAAGCAGTTCTTC. The chain uses TRBV27 and TRBJ2-1; D possibly matches TRBD1 or TRBD2 (7 bases each). The germline V gene encodes CDR1 MNHEY and CDR2 SMNVEV (reference sequence). CDR3 length equals 14 residues. Trimming pared 3 bases from V and 11 bases from J, leaving 17 bases between.